This is a list of T cell receptor beta chains from one sample in a study of T cells in Graves' hyperthyroidism and ophthalmopathy. From the multiplex PCR reads, TCRdb called clonotypes with MiXCR, one entry per CDR3 protein. The sample has a few hundred thousand distinct CDR3 sequences; 15% are singletons. The specimen sequenced was blood. Source of these receptors: a woman younger than 45 with Graves' hyperthyroidism. CDR3s include the opening cysteine and the closing phenylalanine or tryptophan. A D gene is named only where the DNA matches it firmly. Expanded clones are given a class, and other clones once, few, many or no size at all.

j_call,clone_size,d_call,v_call,cdr3_aa,cdr3_nt
TRBJ2-1,many,TRBD2,TRBV6-1,CASPRGMWREEVGSEQFF,TGTGCCAGCCCTCGGGGGATGTGGCGGGAGGAGGTGGGCAGTGAGCAGTTCTTC
TRBJ2-2,few,-,TRBV18,CASSPPGLITGELFF,TGTGCCAGCTCGCCCCCGGGACTCATCACCGGGGAGCTGTTTTTT
TRBJ2-1,many,TRBD2,TRBV3-1,CASSQGGGLAGDNEQFF,TGTGCCAGCAGCCAAGGAGGGGGACTAGCGGGAGATAATGAGCAGTTCTTC
TRBJ2-7,-,TRBD1,TRBV10-3,CAISESAGTDAYEQYF,TGTGCCATCAGTGAGTCCGCCGGGACAGATGCCTACGAGCAGTACTTC
TRBJ2-1,-,TRBD2,TRBV5-6,CASSSGYSYNEQFF,TGTGCCAGCTCTAGCGGTTACTCCTACAATGAGCAGTTCTTC
TRBJ2-7,-,TRBD2,TRBV3-1,CASSQELAGRQYF,TGTGCCAGCAGCCAAGAACTAGCGGGAAGGCAGTACTTC
TRBJ2-3,-,-,TRBV13,CASSRQGSGASDTQYF,TGTGCCAGCAGCCGTCAAGGGTCGGGTGCTTCAGATACGCAGTATTTT
TRBJ2-3,-,-,TRBV19,CASSIQVGDTQYF,TGTGCCAGTAGTATACAGGTGGGGGATACGCAGTATTTT
TRBJ2-1,-,TRBD2,TRBV19,CASSIAGGVHEQFF,TGTGCCAGTAGTATAGCGGGAGGGGTCCATGAGCAGTTCTTC
TRBJ2-4,many,-,TRBV6-6,CASSYTGLAKNIQYF,TGTGCCAGCAGTTACACCGGATTAGCCAAAAACATTCAGTACTTC
TRBJ1-2,many,-,TRBV11-2,CASSGTSYGYTF,TGTGCCAGCAGCGGGACAAGCTATGGCTACACCTTC
TRBJ2-2,-,-,TRBV24-1,CATDGGGTGELFF,TGTGCCACTGACGGGGGAGGCACCGGGGAGCTGTTTTTT
TRBJ2-3,many,TRBD2,TRBV5-1,CASSLMGLAGGFTDTQYF,TGCGCCAGCAGCTTGATGGGTCTAGCGGGAGGTTTTACAGATACGCAGTATTTT
TRBJ2-7,-,TRBD2,TRBV30,CAWSYSGRAREQYF,TGTGCCTGGAGTTATAGCGGGAGGGCCAGAGAGCAGTACTTC
TRBJ2-2,once,-,TRBV24-1,CATRGHTNTGELFF,TGTGCCACCAGAGGACATACGAACACCGGGGAGCTGTTTTTT
TRBJ2-6,many,TRBD1,TRBV15,CATSRYRTGSNPGANVLTF,TGTGCCACCAGCAGATATCGGACAGGATCTAATCCTGGGGCCAACGTCCTGACTTTC
TRBJ2-3,many,-,TRBV5-6,CASSAGQSTDTQYF,TGTGCCAGCAGCGCCGGACAGAGCACAGATACGCAGTATTTT
TRBJ2-1,few,TRBD1,TRBV9,CASKGTGRNEQFF,TGTGCCAGCAAGGGGACAGGTCGAAATGAGCAGTTCTTC
TRBJ2-3,many,-,TRBV2,CASDAAGAVTDTQYF,TGTGCCAGTGACGCGGCGGGGGCCGTCACAGATACGCAGTATTTT
TRBJ2-3,many,-,TRBV9,CASSQPPGDTQYF,TGTGCCAGCAGCCAGCCCCCGGGAGATACGCAGTATTTT
TRBJ2-7,few,TRBD2,TRBV20-1,CSATGGFSGYEQYF,TGCAGTGCGACCGGGGGGTTTAGCGGCTACGAGCAGTACTTC
TRBJ1-1,-,-,TRBV7-9,CASSAQGLDTEAFF,TGTGCCAGCTCGGCGCAGGGTCTGGACACTGAAGCTTTCTTT
TRBJ1-2,-,TRBD1,TRBV5-1,CASSLGQAISEPYTF,TGCGCCAGCAGCCTGGGACAGGCCATTTCCGAACCCTACACCTTC
TRBJ2-1,-,-,TRBV24-1,CATSDFGGGNNNEQFF,TGTGCCACCAGTGATTTTGGGGGCGGGAACAACAATGAGCAGTTCTTC
TRBJ2-1,few,-,TRBV5-1,CASRLISSYNEQFF,TGCGCCAGCAGATTGATCAGCTCCTACAATGAGCAGTTCTTC
TRBJ2-7,few,-,TRBV3-1,CASSQEGAFSGGQYF,TGTGCCAGCAGCCAAGAAGGGGCTTTCTCTGGCGGGCAGTACTTC
TRBJ2-7,many,-,TRBV27,CASRGRADEQYF,TGTGCCAGCAGGGGAAGAGCCGACGAGCAGTACTTC
TRBJ1-1,-,-,TRBV7-2,CASSPDQVSVF,TGTGCCAGCAGCCCCGATCAGGTGTCAGTCTTT
TRBJ2-7,many,TRBD1,TRBV28,CASSRWGTGPYEQYF,TGTGCCAGCAGTCGGTGGGGGACAGGGCCCTACGAGCAGTACTTC
TRBJ2-1,many,-,TRBV3-1,CASSQDPPPYNEQFF,TGTGCCAGCAGCCAAGATCCGCCCCCCTACAATGAGCAGTTCTTC
TRBJ2-3,few,TRBD1,TRBV5-5,CASSVGQGVAGGRTDTQYF,TGTGCCAGCAGCGTGGGACAGGGGGTTGCGGGAGGACGTACAGATACGCAGTATTTT
TRBJ2-3,-,-,TRBV29-1,CSVESGSDTQYF,TGCAGCGTTGAATCGGGTTCAGATACGCAGTATTTT
TRBJ1-1,-,-,TRBV29-1,CSVSLGGGTEAFF,TGCAGCGTTTCCCTTGGGGGGGGGACTGAAGCTTTCTTT
TRBJ1-5,few,TRBD1,TRBV10-3,CASGQGDQPQHF,TGTGCCAGTGGACAGGGGGATCAGCCCCAGCATTTT
TRBJ1-4,-,-,TRBV9,CASSPTGRNEKLFF,TGTGCCAGCAGCCCGACGGGCCGGAATGAAAAACTGTTTTTT
TRBJ2-1,many,TRBD2,TRBV20-1,CSAPTSGFYNEQFF,TGCAGTGCCCCGACTAGCGGGTTCTACAATGAGCAGTTCTTC
TRBJ2-7,once,-,TRBV12-3/TRBV12-4,CAGSLNGPGSYEQYF,TGTGCCGGCAGTTTAAACGGCCCCGGGTCCTACGAGCAGTACTTC
TRBJ2-7,few,TRBD2,TRBV7-9,CASSRSVRSSGSYEQYF,TGTGCCAGCAGCCGCTCGGTAAGGTCTAGCGGGTCCTACGAGCAGTACTTC
TRBJ2-1,many,-,TRBV2,CASSVDNPPYNEQFF,TGTGCCAGCAGTGTCGACAACCCGCCCTACAATGAGCAGTTCTTC
TRBJ1-1,many,-,TRBV3-1,CASSLQTTEAFF,TGTGCCAGCAGCCTCCAGACTACTGAAGCTTTCTTT
TRBJ2-5,many,-,TRBV28,CASSREGGHRETQYF,TGTGCCAGCAGCCGCGAAGGGGGGCATCGGGAGACCCAGTACTTC
TRBJ2-7,-,-,TRBV2,CASSGRAGEFEQYF,TGTGCCAGCAGTGGTCGGGCAGGGGAATTCGAGCAGTACTTC
TRBJ2-1,many,-,TRBV19,CASSITSASREQFF,TGTGCCAGTAGTATAACATCCGCTAGCCGTGAGCAGTTCTTC
TRBJ2-7,many,-,TRBV12-3/TRBV12-4,CASSHTPPAGLSYEQYF,TGTGCCAGCAGCCACACCCCCCCGGCGGGACTCTCCTACGAGCAGTACTTC
TRBJ1-6,few,-,TRBV11-2,CASSLSGSNSPLHF,TGTGCCAGCAGCTTATCAGGGAGCAATTCACCCCTCCACTTT
TRBJ1-1,many,TRBD1,TRBV2,CASKFGTGGLKNTEAFF,TGTGCCAGCAAGTTTGGTACAGGGGGCTTGAAGAACACTGAAGCTTTCTTT
TRBJ2-7,many,-,TRBV5-1,CASSLGSGEAHEQYF,TGCGCCAGCAGCTTGGGATCCGGGGAGGCCCACGAGCAGTACTTC
TRBJ1-5,-,TRBD1,TRBV28,CASSLLPGQGSNQPQHF,TGTGCCAGCAGTTTACTCCCGGGACAGGGTAGCAATCAGCCCCAGCATTTT
TRBJ2-5,many,TRBD2,TRBV3-1,CASSPGLAGRETQYF,TGTGCCAGCAGCCCGGGACTAGCGGGGAGGGAGACCCAGTACTTC
TRBJ2-5,-,TRBD2,TRBV5-1,CASRPWTSGTQETQYF,TGCGCCAGCAGGCCTTGGACTAGCGGAACTCAAGAGACCCAGTACTTC
TRBJ1-6,few,-,TRBV7-2,CASLSGGGDTYSPLHF,TGTGCCAGCCTATCGGGCGGAGGGGACACTTATTCACCCCTCCACTTT
TRBJ2-3,-,TRBD1,TRBV29-1,CSGGQGATDTQYF,TGCAGCGGCGGACAGGGGGCTACAGATACGCAGTATTTT
TRBJ2-5,many,TRBD1,TRBV6-1,CASSEMRDRGIETQYF,TGTGCCAGCAGTGAAATGCGAGACAGGGGGATAGAGACCCAGTACTTC
TRBJ2-7,-,TRBD2,TRBV14,CASSKGFASGTSGSYEQYF,TGTGCCAGCAGTAAAGGGTTTGCGTCAGGGACTAGCGGGAGCTACGAGCAGTACTTC
TRBJ1-1,few,-,TRBV7-6,CASSPPGGLGSTEAFF,TGTGCCAGCAGCCCCCCCGGGGGGCTGGGGAGCACTGAAGCTTTCTTT